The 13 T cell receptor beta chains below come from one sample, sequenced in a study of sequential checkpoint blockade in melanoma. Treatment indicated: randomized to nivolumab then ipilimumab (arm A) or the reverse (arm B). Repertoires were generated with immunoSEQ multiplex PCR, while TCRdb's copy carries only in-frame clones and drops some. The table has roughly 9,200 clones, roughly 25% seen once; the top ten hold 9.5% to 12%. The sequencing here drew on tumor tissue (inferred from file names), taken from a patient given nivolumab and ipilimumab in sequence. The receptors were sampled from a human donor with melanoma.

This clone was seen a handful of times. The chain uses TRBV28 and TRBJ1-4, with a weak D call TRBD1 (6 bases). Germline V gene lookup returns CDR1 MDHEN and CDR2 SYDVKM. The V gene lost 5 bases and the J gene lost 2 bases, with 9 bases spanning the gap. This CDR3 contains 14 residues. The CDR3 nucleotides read TGTGCCAGCAGTCAAACAGGGACTAATGAAAAACTGTTTTTT. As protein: CASSQTGTNEKLFF.

This chain's CDR3 is CAYCEGSNEKLFF. CDR3 in DNA: TGTGCCTATTGCGAGGGATCTAATGAAAAACTGTTTTTT. The J gene is TRBJ1-4, the V gene TRBV30, with D unclear. V was pared by 7 bases and J by 3 bases, with 12 bases between. In germline, CDR1 is GTSNPN, CDR2 SVGIG (reference sequence). This CDR3 is built from 13 residues.

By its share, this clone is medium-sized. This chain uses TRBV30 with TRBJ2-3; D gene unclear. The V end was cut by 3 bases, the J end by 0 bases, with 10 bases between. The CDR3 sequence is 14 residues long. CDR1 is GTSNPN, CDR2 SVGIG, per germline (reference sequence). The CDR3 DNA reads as TGTGCCTGGAGCTGGGCCGCTAGCACAGATACGCAGTATTTT. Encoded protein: CAWSWAASTDTQYF. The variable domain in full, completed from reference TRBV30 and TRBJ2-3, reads SQTIHQWPATLVQPVGSPLSLECTVEGTSNPNLYWYRQAAGRGLQLLFYSVGIGQISSEVPQNLSASRPQDRQFILSSKKLLLSDSGFYLCAWSWAASTDTQYFGPGTRLTVL.

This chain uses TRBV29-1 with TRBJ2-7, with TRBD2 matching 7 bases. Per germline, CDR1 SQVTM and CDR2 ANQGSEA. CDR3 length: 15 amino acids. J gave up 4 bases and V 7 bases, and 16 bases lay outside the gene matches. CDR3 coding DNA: TGCAGCGCTTTACCAGCGGGGCTTAGAACGTACGAGCAGTACTTC. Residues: CSALPAGLRTYEQYF.

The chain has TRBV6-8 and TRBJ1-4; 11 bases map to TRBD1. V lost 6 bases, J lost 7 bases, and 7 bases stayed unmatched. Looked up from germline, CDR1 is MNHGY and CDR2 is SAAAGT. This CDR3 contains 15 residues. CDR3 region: CASSPVGTGGEKLFF. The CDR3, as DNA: TGTGCCAGCAGCCCCGTAGGGACAGGGGGTGAAAAACTGTTTTTT.

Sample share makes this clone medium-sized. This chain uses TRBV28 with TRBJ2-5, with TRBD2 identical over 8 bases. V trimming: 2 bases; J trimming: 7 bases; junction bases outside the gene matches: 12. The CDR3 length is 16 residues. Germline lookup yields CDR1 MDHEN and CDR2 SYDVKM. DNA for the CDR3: TGTGCCAGCAGTTTACTTCGGGGGGGCCCGAAGGCGACCCAGTACTTC. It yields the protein CASSLLRGGPKATQYF.

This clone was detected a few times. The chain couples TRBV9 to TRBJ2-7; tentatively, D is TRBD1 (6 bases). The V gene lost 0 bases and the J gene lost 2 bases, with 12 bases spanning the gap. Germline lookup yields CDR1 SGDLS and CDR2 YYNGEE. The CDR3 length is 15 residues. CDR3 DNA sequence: TGTGCCAGCAGCGTAGCTCCAGGGGCAGCCTACGAGCAGTACTTC. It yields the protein CASSVAPGAAYEQYF.

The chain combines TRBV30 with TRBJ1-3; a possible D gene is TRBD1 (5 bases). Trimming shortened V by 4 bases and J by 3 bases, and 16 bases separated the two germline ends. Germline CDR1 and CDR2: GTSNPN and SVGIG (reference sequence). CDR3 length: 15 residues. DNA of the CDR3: TGTGCCTGGACGGAAACCGGGGGAAGTGGAAACACCATATATTTT. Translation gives CAWTETGGSGNTIYF. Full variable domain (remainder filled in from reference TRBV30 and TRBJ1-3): SQTIHQWPATLVQPVGSPLSLECTVEGTSNPNLYWYRQAAGRGLQLLFYSVGIGQISSEVPQNLSASRPQDRQFILSSKKLLLSDSGFYLCAWTETGGSGNTIYFGEGSWLTVV.

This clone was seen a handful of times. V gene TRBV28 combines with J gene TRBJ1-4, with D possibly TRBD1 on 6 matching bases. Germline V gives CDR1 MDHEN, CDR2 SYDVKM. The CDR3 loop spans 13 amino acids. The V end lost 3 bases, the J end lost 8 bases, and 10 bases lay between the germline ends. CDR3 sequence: CASSLAGEEKLFF. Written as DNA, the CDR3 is TGTGCCAGCAGTTTGGCAGGGGAGGAAAAACTGTTTTTT.

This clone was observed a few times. The CDR3 region is CASSPFPNNEQFF. DNA for the CDR3: TGTGCCAGCAGCCCCTTTCCTAACAATGAGCAGTTCTTC. The chain is built from TRBV9 and TRBJ2-1; D gene uncertain. Per the germline V gene, CDR1 is SGDLS and CDR2 is YYNGEE. The CDR3 totals 13 residues. Trimming shortened V by 4 bases and J by 5 bases, and 10 bases separated the two germline ends.

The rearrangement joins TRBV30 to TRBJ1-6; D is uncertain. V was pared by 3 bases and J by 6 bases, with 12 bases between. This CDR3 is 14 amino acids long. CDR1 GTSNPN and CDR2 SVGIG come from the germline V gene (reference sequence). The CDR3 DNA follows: TGTGCCTGGAGGTCCTCGGTTATTAATTCACCCCTCCACTTT. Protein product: CAWRSSVINSPLHF.

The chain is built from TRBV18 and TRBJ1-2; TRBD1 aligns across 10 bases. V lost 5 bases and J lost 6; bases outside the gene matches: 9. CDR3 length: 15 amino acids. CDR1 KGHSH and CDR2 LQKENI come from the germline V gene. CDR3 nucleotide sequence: TGTGCCAGCTCAGCAAGACAGGGGGCGGAGGATGGCTACACCTTC. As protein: CASSARQGAEDGYTF. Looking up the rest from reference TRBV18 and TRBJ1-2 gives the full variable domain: NAGVMQNPRHLVRRRGQEARLRCSPMKGHSHVYWYRQLPEEGLKFMVYLQKENIIDESGMPKERFSAEFPKEGPSILRIQQVVRGDSAAYFCASSARQGAEDGYTFGSGTRLTVV.

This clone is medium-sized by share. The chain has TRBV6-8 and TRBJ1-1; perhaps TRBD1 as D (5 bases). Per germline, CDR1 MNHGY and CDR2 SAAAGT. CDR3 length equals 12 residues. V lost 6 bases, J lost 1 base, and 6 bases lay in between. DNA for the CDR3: TGTGCCAGCAGCGGGGGGAACACTGAAGCTTTCTTT. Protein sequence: CASSGGNTEAFF.